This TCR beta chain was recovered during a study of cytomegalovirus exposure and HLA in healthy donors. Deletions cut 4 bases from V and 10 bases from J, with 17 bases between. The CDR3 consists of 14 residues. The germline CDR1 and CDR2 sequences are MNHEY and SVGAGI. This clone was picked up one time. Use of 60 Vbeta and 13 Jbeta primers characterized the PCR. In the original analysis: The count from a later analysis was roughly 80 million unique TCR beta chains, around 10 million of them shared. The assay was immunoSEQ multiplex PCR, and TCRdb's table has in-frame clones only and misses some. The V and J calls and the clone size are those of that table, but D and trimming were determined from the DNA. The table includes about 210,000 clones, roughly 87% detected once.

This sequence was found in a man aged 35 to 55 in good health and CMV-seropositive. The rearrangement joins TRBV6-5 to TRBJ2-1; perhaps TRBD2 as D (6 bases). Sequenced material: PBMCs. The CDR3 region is CASSSSGRLGEQFF. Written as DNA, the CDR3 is TGTGCCAGCAGTTCGTCCGGGAGACTGGGAGAGCAGTTCTTC.